A selection of T cell receptor beta chains follows, all from one sample in a study of blood T cell repertoires in COVID-19. Sequencing used immunoSEQ multiplex PCR; TCRdb keeps in-frame clones, though not all of them. The sample carries 150,000 to 200,000 clones, approximately 83% recorded once. The specimen was peripheral blood. The receptors originated from a woman aged 60 to 75 with acute or convalescent COVID-19. The CDR3 runs from the conserved cysteine through the conserved F or W. Fields, in order: clone size, J gene, V gene, D gene, CDR3 DNA, CDR3 protein. A D gene is named only where the DNA matches it firmly. Only part of the rows carry a size: once, few, many, or a class if the clone is expanded.

size: -
J: TRBJ1-2
V: TRBV28
D: TRBD1
DNA: TGTGCCAGCAGTCCCCCATGGGGAGGGACAGGGGATAACTATGGCTACACCTTC
CDR3: CASSPPWGGTGDNYGYTF

size: -
J: TRBJ1-2
V: TRBV19
D: TRBD1
DNA: TGTGCCAGTAGTAGACAACAGGGGAACTATGGCTACACCTTC
CDR3: CASSRQQGNYGYTF

size: -
J: TRBJ1-5
V: TRBV2
D: -
DNA: TGTGCCAGCATGAGAACGGGCAATCAGCCCCAGCATTTT
CDR3: CASMRTGNQPQHF

size: -
J: TRBJ1-1
V: TRBV6-5
D: TRBD1
DNA: TGTGCCAGCAGTTATGGGACAGGGGTGGCCACTGAAGCTTTCTTT
CDR3: CASSYGTGVATEAFF

size: -
J: TRBJ2-7
V: TRBV21-1
D: -
DNA: TGTGCCAGCAGCCGGCGGGGGGATAGCTCCTACGAGCAGTACTTC
CDR3: CASSRRGDSSYEQYF

size: many
J: TRBJ2-2
V: TRBV19
D: -
DNA: TGTGCCAGTAGTATAGACCTTCTACAGGGGAACACCGGGGAGCTGTTTTTT
CDR3: CASSIDLLQGNTGELFF

size: -
J: TRBJ1-1
V: TRBV21-1
D: -
DNA: TGTGCCAGCAGCAAAGCGCAACATAGCTCCTCTGAAGCTTTCTTT
CDR3: CASSKAQHSSSEAFF

size: once
J: TRBJ2-2
V: TRBV3-1/TRBV3-2
D: TRBD2
DNA: TGTGCCACTGGACTAGCGGGGGCCGGCGGGAACACCGGGGAGCTGTTTTTT
CDR3: CATGLAGAGGNTGELFF

size: -
J: TRBJ1-6
V: TRBV6-4
D: -
DNA: TGTGCCAGCAGTGTACAGGGTGGAAATTCACCCCTCCACTTT
CDR3: CASSVQGGNSPLHF

size: -
J: TRBJ1-5
V: TRBV6-5
D: -
DNA: TGTGCCAGCAGCTGGCGGAGCAATCAGCCCCAGCATTTT
CDR3: CASSWRSNQPQHF

size: -
J: TRBJ2-1
V: TRBV18
D: TRBD1
DNA: TGTGCCAGCTCAACCGGGACAGGGAACTACAATGAGCAGTTCTTC
CDR3: CASSTGTGNYNEQFF

size: -
J: TRBJ2-3
V: TRBV10-1
D: TRBD2
DNA: TGCGCCAGCAGTGAGTCGGGGGGACTATACACAGATACGCAGTATTTT
CDR3: CASSESGGLYTDTQYF

size: -
J: TRBJ1-1
V: TRBV19
D: TRBD1
DNA: TGTGCCAGTAGTATGGCCAGGGGGCGCGCTGAAGCTTTCTTT
CDR3: CASSMARGRAEAFF

size: -
J: TRBJ2-7
V: TRBV5-1
D: TRBD1
DNA: TGCGCCAGCAGCTTGGATCCAGGGGGCACACTAAGGTACTACGAGCAGTACTTC
CDR3: CASSLDPGGTLRYYEQYF

size: -
J: TRBJ1-1
V: TRBV27
D: -
DNA: TGTGCCAGCAGTTTAGCGGGGGGGAACACTGAAGCTTTCTTT
CDR3: CASSLAGGNTEAFF

size: once
J: TRBJ2-5
V: TRBV6-6
D: TRBD2
DNA: TGTGCCAGCAGTTTGACTAGCGGGGGAGAGACCCAGTACTTC
CDR3: CASSLTSGGETQYF

size: -
J: TRBJ1-1
V: TRBV28
D: -
DNA: TGTGCCAGCAGTTTATTAACAGGCACTGAAGCTTTCTTT
CDR3: CASSLLTGTEAFF

size: -
J: TRBJ2-4
V: TRBV6-1
D: TRBD1
DNA: TGTGCCAGCAGTGAACAGGGACAGGGGGCCAAAAACATTCAGTACTTC
CDR3: CASSEQGQGAKNIQYF

size: -
J: TRBJ2-1
V: TRBV6-5
D: -
DNA: TGTGCCAGCAGCCCGCGAGGGAACAATGAGCAGTTCTTC
CDR3: CASSPRGNNEQFF

size: -
J: TRBJ2-1
V: TRBV10-2
D: -
DNA: TGCGCCAGCGAGGGGCAGGGGAGATACAATGAGCAGTTCTTC
CDR3: CASEGQGRYNEQFF

size: -
J: TRBJ1-5
V: TRBV2
D: TRBD1
DNA: TGTGCCAGCACTTCCCGGGACAGGGTAGGAGGGCAGCCCCAGCATTTT
CDR3: CASTSRDRVGGQPQHF

size: -
J: TRBJ2-5
V: TRBV7-9
D: -
DNA: TGTGCCAGCAGCTGGGGGCAACAAGAGACCCAGTACTTC
CDR3: CASSWGQQETQYF

size: -
J: TRBJ2-2
V: TRBV10-3
D: TRBD2
DNA: TGTGCCATCAGTGGTTCTAGCGGGGCCGGGGAGCTGTTTTTT
CDR3: CAISGSSGAGELFF

size: -
J: TRBJ2-3
V: TRBV18
D: -
DNA: TGTGCCAGCTCACCACCGGCCAGGGATACGCAGTATTTT
CDR3: CASSPPARDTQYF

size: -
J: TRBJ1-1
V: TRBV12-2
D: -
DNA: TGTGCAAGTCGCTTAAGCACAGGGGTGAACACTGAAGCTTTCTTT
CDR3: CASRLSTGVNTEAFF

size: -
J: TRBJ2-3
V: TRBV7-6
D: TRBD1
DNA: TGTGCCAGCAGCGCTGACAGGGTCGGCACAGATACGCAGTATTTT
CDR3: CASSADRVGTDTQYF

size: -
J: TRBJ2-3
V: TRBV11-2
D: -
DNA: TGTGCCAGCAGCTTAGATTGGCCAAACACAGATACGCAGTATTTT
CDR3: CASSLDWPNTDTQYF

size: -
J: TRBJ2-7
V: TRBV5-5
D: -
DNA: TGTGCCAGCAGCTTGGCGGGTCAGATAACCTACGAGCAGTACTTC
CDR3: CASSLAGQITYEQYF

size: -
J: TRBJ2-3
V: TRBV2
D: -
DNA: TGTGCCAGCAGTGAGGGAATAGCGGGCACAGATACGCAGTATTTT
CDR3: CASSEGIAGTDTQYF

size: -
J: TRBJ2-1
V: TRBV2
D: TRBD2
DNA: TGTGCCAGCGCCCTAGCGGGGGGGAGGAATGAGCAGTTCTTC
CDR3: CASALAGGRNEQFF

size: -
J: TRBJ2-7
V: TRBV24-1
D: TRBD1
DNA: TGTGCCACCAGTGACAGCACGGGGACAGGGATCTACGAGCAGTACTTC
CDR3: CATSDSTGTGIYEQYF

size: -
J: TRBJ1-1
V: TRBV6-6
D: -
DNA: TGTGCCAGCAGTTATGGCAGGCCGAGGGACACTGAAGCTTTCTTT
CDR3: CASSYGRPRDTEAFF

size: -
J: TRBJ2-1
V: TRBV6-6
D: TRBD2
DNA: TGTGCCAGCAGTTACTCAGGGACTAGCCGCAATGAGCAGTTCTTC
CDR3: CASSYSGTSRNEQFF

size: -
J: TRBJ2-1
V: TRBV2
D: -
DNA: TGTGCCAGCAGTGAGACCAGGGACAATGAGCAGTTCTTC
CDR3: CASSETRDNEQFF

size: -
J: TRBJ1-2
V: TRBV2
D: -
DNA: TGTGCCAGCAGCCCGTCTTCCCCTAACTATGGCTACACCTTC
CDR3: CASSPSSPNYGYTF

size: few
J: TRBJ1-1
V: TRBV5-1
D: -
DNA: TGCGCCAGCAGCTTGGCGCGGGTAGGGGGTAGCACTGAAGCTTTCTTT
CDR3: CASSLARVGGSTEAFF